Each of the 22 T cell receptor beta chains below was sequenced from the same sample in a study of cytomegalovirus exposure and HLA in healthy donors. The method was immunoSEQ multiplex PCR; TCRdb's version includes in-frame clones alone and lacks a portion of them. The sample records under 150,000 clones, just over 85% being singletons. The sample taken for sequencing was PBMCs. Receptors originate from a woman under 30 in good health and CMV-seropositive.

The chain recombines TRBV5-1 with TRBJ2-1; 8 bases agree with TRBD2. After removal of 0 bases from V and 3 bases from J, the junction contained 5 bases not matched to a gene. Per the germline V gene, CDR1 is SGHRS and CDR2 is YFSETQ. There are 16 residues in the CDR3. CDR3 residues: CASSLGSTSVYNEQFF. The DNA of the CDR3 is TGCGCCAGCAGCTTGGGATCGACTAGCGTCTACAATGAGCAGTTCTTC.

The chain combines TRBV5-1 with TRBJ1-1; D call uncertain. Trimming took off 4 bases at V and 3 bases at J, with 19 bases between the two ends. The CDR3 sequence is 16 residues long. Germline CDR1 and CDR2: SGHRS and YFSETQ. The CDR3 protein is CASSAGRDSTDTEAFF. The CDR3 DNA sequence: TGCGCCAGCAGCGCAGGCCGCGATTCTACGGACACTGAAGCTTTCTTT.

This chain joins TRBV29-1 and TRBJ1-1, with 9 nucleotides matching TRBD1. Germline V lookup: CDR1 SQVTM, CDR2 ANQGSEA. This CDR3 comprises 14 residues. V gave up 6 bases and J gave up 4 bases; unmatched junction bases: 9. The CDR3 region is CSVVRDRVSTEAFF. The CDR3 DNA reads as TGCAGCGTGGTCCGGGACAGGGTTAGCACTGAAGCTTTCTTT.

The chain is built from TRBV28 and TRBJ2-7, with D perhaps matching TRBD2 (6 bases). The germline V and J ends were trimmed by 6 bases and 4 bases, with 22 bases remaining between them. This CDR3 region has 16 residues. The V gene's germline CDR1 is MDHEN and CDR2 SYDVKM. The CDR3 region has the DNA TGTGCCAGCAGAGGACGGTCTAGCGCACCTCTTTACGAGCAGTACTTC. This encodes CASRGRSSAPLYEQYF.

V is TRBV7-2 and J is TRBJ1-5; the match to TRBD1 covers 7 bases. Germline CDR1 reads SGHTA; CDR2 reads FQGNSA. Trimming removed 5 bases from V and 2 bases from J; junction bases left unmatched: 3. The CDR3 spans 14 residues. Here the CDR3 DNA reads TGTGCCAGCAGCCCCGGGACAGGCAATCAGCCCCAGCATTTT. This translates into CASSPGTGNQPQHF. The entire variable domain, with the rest obtained from reference TRBV7-2 and TRBJ1-5, is as follows: GAGVSQSPSNKVTEKGKDVELRCDPISGHTALYWYRQSLGQGLEFLIYFQGNSAPDKSGLPSDRFSAERTGGSVSTLTIQRTQQEDSAVYLCASSPGTGNQPQHFGDGTRLSIL.

This rearrangement joins TRBV2 to TRBJ1-2, with a tentative D call TRBD1 (5 bases). The CDR3 spans 12 residues. Looked up from germline, CDR1 is SNHLY and CDR2 is FYNNEI. V was clipped by 8 bases and J by 4 bases, with 11 bases between them. The CDR3 DNA reads as TGTGCCAGCGGAGGGGAGGGCTATGGCTACACCTTC. Protein product: CASGGEGYGYTF.

V usage is TRBV30 and J usage is TRBJ2-5, with 8 bases aligning to TRBD2. CDR1 and CDR2 from the germline V gene are GTSNPN and SVGIG (reference sequence). This CDR3 is 16 amino acids long. V dropped 3 bases and J dropped 5; count of bases not matched to a gene: 14. The CDR3 spells CAWSRTGTRGLETQYF. In DNA form, the CDR3 reads TGTGCCTGGAGCCGGACCGGGACTAGAGGGTTGGAGACCCAGTACTTC.

V is TRBV5-4 and J is TRBJ1-2, with 8 bases aligning to TRBD1. This CDR3 is 14 amino acids long. Germline V lookup: CDR1 SGHNT, CDR2 YYREEE (reference sequence). The V gene end was trimmed by 4 bases and the J gene end by 6 bases; junction bases not matched to a gene: 8. As DNA, the CDR3 is TGTGCCAGCAGCCCCTCCGACAGGGGCCATGGCTACACCTTC. Encoded protein: CASSPSDRGHGYTF.

This chain uses TRBV7-9 with TRBJ1-1, with TRBD1 identical over 12 bases. Germline CDR1 is SEHNR and CDR2 is FQNEAQ (reference sequence). Losses at the gene ends were 8 bases for V and 11 bases for J; bases not matched to a gene: 6. CDR3 length equals 12 residues. The CDR3: CASAPGQGAAFF. The CDR3, as DNA: TGTGCCAGCGCACCGGGACAGGGGGCGGCTTTCTTT.

V usage is TRBV11-1 and J usage is TRBJ1-1, with D possibly being TRBD1 (5 bases). Germline V gives CDR1 SGHAT, CDR2 FQDESV (reference sequence). This CDR3 is built from 15 residues. The V and J ends lost 5 bases and 4 bases respectively, with 17 bases between them. CDR3 residues: CASSPWGGMRTEAFF. The CDR3 DNA reads as TGTGCCAGCAGCCCTTGGGGCGGTATGCGCACTGAAGCTTTCTTT.

The chain recombines TRBV7-2 with TRBJ1-2; TRBD1 agrees at 8 bases. This CDR3 has 17 residues. Germline CDR1 is SGHTA and CDR2 is FQGNSA. V trimming: 0 bases; J trimming: 2 bases; junction bases outside the gene matches: 8. CDR3 sequence (DNA): TGTGCCAGCAGCTTAGCGGCAGGGGGCGCGGGAAACTATGGCTACACCTTC. Its protein product is CASSLAAGGAGNYGYTF. The whole variable domain, filled in from reference TRBV7-2 and TRBJ1-2, reads GAGVSQSPSNKVTEKGKDVELRCDPISGHTALYWYRQSLGQGLEFLIYFQGNSAPDKSGLPSDRFSAERTGGSVSTLTIQRTQQEDSAVYLCASSLAAGGAGNYGYTFGSGTRLTVV.

The chain joins TRBV4-1 to TRBJ2-5; no firm D call. Trimming pared 4 bases from V and 5 bases from J, leaving 11 bases between. CDR1 is MGHRA, CDR2 YSYEKL, per germline. The CDR3 loop spans 13 amino acids. The CDR3 DNA sequence: TGCGCCAGCAGCCTCCTGGAGCAGGAGACCCAGTACTTC. Protein product: CASSLLEQETQYF.

This clone was seen many times. The chain combines TRBV6-1 with TRBJ1-4; 7 bases map to TRBD1. The CDR3 loop spans 14 amino acids. Trimming took 6 bases from V and 8 from J; bases not matched to a gene: 9. Germline loops: CDR1 MNHNS, CDR2 SASEGT. CDR3 bases: TGTGCCAGCAGACCACAGGGGACGAGCGAAAAACTGTTTTTT. Protein: CASRPQGTSEKLFF.

In nucleotides, the CDR3 is TGTGCCAGTAGTACAACACGAAGCTCCTACGAGCAGTACTTC. Translation gives CASSTTRSSYEQYF. The chain couples TRBV19 to TRBJ2-7; unclear D gene. The length of the CDR3 is 14 residues. Germline V gene sequence: CDR1 LNHDA, CDR2 SQIVND (reference sequence). The V gene lost 4 bases and the J gene lost 0 bases, with 10 bases spanning the gap.

The V and J genes are TRBV7-3 and TRBJ1-3; D call uncertain. CDR3 length: 13 amino acids. Germline V gene lookup returns CDR1 SGHTA and CDR2 FQGTGA. Trimming took 2 bases from V and 4 from J, leaving 6 bases between them. CDR3 DNA: TGTGCCAGCAGCTTAGATCAGGGAAACACCATATATTTT. Amino acids: CASSLDQGNTIYF.

The V gene is TRBV6-1, the J gene TRBJ2-1, with D uncertain. CDR3 length: 15 residues. The germline V gene encodes CDR1 MNHNS and CDR2 SASEGT. V shed 3 bases and J shed 1 base, with 10 bases lying between them. DNA of the CDR3: TGTGCCAGCAGTGAGAATAGTAGATCCTACAATGAGCAGTTCTTC. This codes for CASSENSRSYNEQFF.

The chain combines TRBV9 with TRBJ2-7; 9 nucleotides line up with TRBD2. The CDR3 length is 15 residues. Germline values: CDR1 SGDLS, CDR2 YYNGEE. V was pared by 2 bases and J by 5 bases, with 8 bases of the junction left unmatched. Here the CDR3 DNA reads TGTGCCAGCAGCGTTGGGCGGGAGGGCCTCGACGAGCAGTACTTC. Translation gives CASSVGREGLDEQYF.

The chain couples TRBV5-1 to TRBJ2-1; 8 nucleotides match TRBD2. The V segment lost 4 bases and the J segment 4 bases; nucleotides outside the gene matches: 7. The CDR3 spans 15 residues. Looked up from germline, CDR1 is SGHRS and CDR2 is YFSETQ. The DNA of the CDR3 is TGCGCCAGCAGCCCCATCACGGGGGGGTACAATGAGCAGTTCTTC. The encoded protein is CASSPITGGYNEQFF.

The genes are TRBV19 and TRBJ1-5; D may be TRBD1 (6 bases). There are 16 residues in the CDR3. V lost 3 bases to trimming and J lost 4 bases, with 16 bases between them. Germline V CDR1 and CDR2: LNHDA, SQIVND (reference sequence). CDR3 protein: CASSIAPDRLNQPQHF. CDR3 DNA sequence: TGTGCCAGTAGTATCGCCCCCGACAGGCTTAATCAGCCCCAGCATTTT.

The V gene is TRBV28, the J gene TRBJ1-6; 9 bases are a match to TRBD1. The CDR3 has 16 amino acids. The germline V gene has CDR1 MDHEN and CDR2 SYDVKM. V gave up 6 bases and J gave up 10 bases; unmatched junction bases: 13. CDR3 sequence reads: CASSPLSGQGRSPLHF. CDR3 sequence (DNA): TGTGCCAGCAGCCCGCTATCGGGACAGGGTCGGTCACCCCTCCACTTT.

The gene calls are TRBV5-1 and TRBJ2-3; tentatively, D is TRBD2 (5 bases). Germline V gene lookup returns CDR1 SGHRS and CDR2 YFSETQ. There are 15 residues in the CDR3. Trimming stripped 0 bases from V and 1 base from J, with 9 bases between. The CDR3 region is CASSLALARTDTQYF. CDR3 DNA sequence: TGCGCCAGCAGCTTGGCCTTAGCGCGCACAGATACGCAGTATTTT.

The chain carries TRBV27 and TRBJ1-1; 8 bases align to TRBD1. The CDR3 has 17 residues. Germline CDR1 and CDR2: MNHEY and SMNVEV (reference sequence). The J segment lost 3 bases and the V segment lost 2 bases, leaving 11 bases of the junction unmatched. This chain's CDR3 is CASSLAGQGALDTEAFF. The CDR3 DNA follows: TGTGCCAGCAGTTTAGCCGGCCAGGGGGCTTTGGACACTGAAGCTTTCTTT.